This T cell receptor (beta chain) was captured by sequencing in a study of early T cells in non-severe SARS-CoV-2 infection. Overall study context: Sequenced material consisted of bulk RNA (from unsorted whole blood), and chains were unpaired. Overall study findings and caveats: VDJdb matches were skewed toward anti-spike CD8 T cell responses.

This clonotype has just a few counts. Antigen specificity is unknown. Unique molecular identifiers tagged individual cDNA molecules. MiXCR was run by TCRdb on the 5' RACE reads, yielding one entry per CDR3 protein. Of roughly 63,000 distinct CDR3 sequences in the sample, more than 10% were seen once. The CDR3 consists of 13 residues. V shed 5 bases and J shed 3 bases, with 10 bases lying between them. CDR1 is MNHEY and CDR2 is SMNVEV in the germline V gene (reference sequence). Material: whole blood, obtained at baseline. This sequence was found in an adult who was a healthcare worker with PCR-confirmed SARS-CoV-2 infection or an uninfected control (not recorded which). The donor label of this sample is uncertain. The genes are TRBV27 and TRBJ1-2; D not certain. Here the CDR3 DNA reads TGTGCCAGCAGTCCCAGTGGTGACTATGGCTACACCTTC. Protein sequence: CASSPSGDYGYTF.